These 25 T cell receptor beta chains were all obtained from the same sample, sequenced in a study of immune evolution from preneoplasia to lung adenocarcinoma. Here immunoSEQ multiplex PCR was the method, and the copy in TCRdb shows in-frame clones only, minus some. The profile shows about 26,000 clones, 74% of them singletons. Material: FFPE invasive lung adenocarcinoma tissue. Source of these receptors: a person aged 55 to 70 with invasive lung adenocarcinoma. Some clones in this sample may be carry-over from other donors' samples.

This chain uses TRBV5-4 with TRBJ2-7; D gene unclear. From germline, CDR1 is SGHNT and CDR2 YYREEE (reference sequence). The length of the CDR3 is 13 residues. Trimming left V 4 bases short and J 9 bases short, with 17 bases between. CDR3 bases: TGTGCCAGCAGCCCGGACCCCCTAGAGTCGCAGTACTTC. Protein sequence: CASSPDPLESQYF.

CDR3: CASSFLDSNYGYTF. The DNA of the CDR3 is TGCGCCAGCAGCTTCTTAGACAGTAACTATGGCTACACCTTC. This chain uses TRBV5-1 with TRBJ1-2; possible D gene TRBD1, 5 bases. With 2 bases removed from V and 1 base from J, the gap between germline ends came to 9 bases. From germline, CDR1 is SGHRS and CDR2 YFSETQ. The CDR3 has 14 amino acids.

In its sample, this clone ranks as medium-sized. Additional DNA sequences in this sample encode the identical CDR3. The chain uses TRBV10-3 and TRBJ1-2; 7 nucleotides match TRBD1. CDR1 and CDR2 from the germline V gene are ENHRY and SYGVKD. The CDR3 covers 13 residues. V lost 4 bases, J lost 7 bases, and 6 bases stayed unmatched. CDR3 in amino acids: CAISAKGAGGYTF. CDR3 coding DNA: TGTGCCATCAGTGCAAAGGGGGCGGGTGGCTACACCTTC.

The chain combines TRBV5-1 with TRBJ2-3; 9 nucleotides agree with TRBD2. V lost 0 bases to trimming and J lost 5 bases; unmatched junction nucleotides: 10. Germline CDR1 SGHRS, CDR2 YFSETQ. CDR3 length: 17 amino acids. The CDR3 sequence: CASSLAYAGGPGDTQYF. The CDR3 DNA sequence: TGCGCCAGCAGCTTGGCCTACGCGGGAGGGCCAGGAGATACGCAGTATTTT.

This chain uses TRBV21-1 with TRBJ1-4. TRBV21-1 is a pseudogene. The CDR3 extends over 11 amino acids. CDR3 protein: CASSKYRTLFF. In DNA, the CDR3 is TGTGCCAGCAGCAAATACCGGACTCTGTTTTTT.

This chain joins TRBV9 and TRBJ2-5, with a tentative D call TRBD1 (5 bases). Germline V CDR1 and CDR2: SGDLS, YYNGEE. The CDR3 is made up of 15 amino acids. V lost 1 base to trimming and J lost 3 bases, with 13 bases between them. CDR3 residues: CASSVIGQWEETQYF. For the CDR3, the DNA is TGTGCCAGCAGCGTAATAGGACAATGGGAAGAGACCCAGTACTTC.

The J gene is TRBJ1-2, the V gene TRBV7-2; a weak D match, TRBD1 (5 bases). Between the trimmed V and J ends, which lost 0 bases and 2 bases, there was a span of 13 bases. Germline CDR1 and CDR2: SGHTA and FQGNSA. The CDR3 is 16 amino acids. The CDR3 DNA sequence: TGTGCCAGCAGCTTAGCGAGACAGACAATGAACTATGGCTACACCTTC. Its translation is CASSLARQTMNYGYTF.

The chain is built from TRBV5-8 and TRBJ1-4; 8 nucleotides match TRBD1. The trim removed 0 bases at V and 7 bases at J, leaving 5 bases unmatched. Germline loops: CDR1 SGHTS, CDR2 YDEGEE. The CDR3 contains 15 residues. The CDR3 DNA is TGTGCCAGCAGCTTGGATGGACAGGGCGCTGAAAAACTGTTTTTT. It yields the protein CASSLDGQGAEKLFF.

This clone was observed a single time. The CDR3 region has the DNA TGTGCCAGCAGCTCAACCCCGGGACAGACTAATGGCTACACCTTC. This sequence encodes CASSSTPGQTNGYTF. The rearrangement links TRBV7-9 to TRBJ1-2; 7 bases are a match to TRBD1. Germline V gene data show CDR1 as SEHNR and CDR2 as FQNEAQ (reference sequence). This CDR3 is 15 amino acids long. V was clipped by 4 bases and J by 6 bases; unmatched bases: 11.

The chain couples TRBV2 to TRBJ1-5; D not certain. There are 13 residues in the CDR3. The V and J ends lost 1 base and 7 bases respectively, with 8 bases between them. In germline, CDR1 is SNHLY, CDR2 FYNNEI. CDR3 DNA: TGTGCCAGCAGTGAAGGGGCTCGACAGCCCCAGCATTTT. It yields the protein CASSEGARQPQHF.

The chain carries TRBV30 and TRBJ1-5; TRBD1 is a possible D gene (5 bases). Germline CDR1 and CDR2: GTSNPN and SVGIG (reference sequence). The length of the CDR3 is 13 residues. The V end was cut by 4 bases, the J end by 7 bases, with 14 bases between. The CDR3 coding sequence is TGTGCCTGGAATGGACGGGGGAACCAGCCCCAGCATTTT. It is translated as CAWNGRGNQPQHF.

V gene TRBV9 combines with J gene TRBJ2-2; D not certain. In germline, CDR1 is SGDLS, CDR2 YYNGEE. The CDR3 sequence is 14 residues long. Trimming left V 5 bases short and J 5 bases short, with 13 bases between. The CDR3 sequence is CASSPRVETGELFF. The CDR3 region has the DNA TGTGCCAGCAGTCCTCGCGTGGAAACCGGGGAGCTGTTTTTT.

The chain links TRBV11-2 to TRBJ1-1; TRBD1 might be the D (5 bases). This CDR3 is 14 amino acids long. V gave up 1 base and J gave up 1 base, with 7 bases separating them. The V gene's germline CDR1 is SGHAT and CDR2 FQNNGV. CDR3 sequence (DNA): TGTGCCAGCAGCTTAGTCGGACAGAACACTGAAGCTTTCTTT. This translates into CASSLVGQNTEAFF. Supplemented by reference TRBV11-2 and TRBJ1-1, the full variable domain reads EAGVAQSPRYKIIEKRQSVAFWCNPISGHATLYWYQQILGQGPKLLIQFQNNGVVDDSQLPKDRFSAERLKGVDSTLKIQPAKLEDSAVYLCASSLVGQNTEAFFGQGTRLTVV.

This chain joins TRBV4-1 and TRBJ2-3; tentatively, D is TRBD1 (6 bases). Looked up from germline, CDR1 is MGHRA and CDR2 is YSYEKL. V dropped 4 bases and J dropped 0 bases, with 17 bases sitting between them. The CDR3 contains 17 residues. CDR3 sequence: CASSPQDRLGSTDTQYF. The CDR3 coding sequence is TGCGCCAGCAGCCCTCAGGACAGACTTGGGAGCACAGATACGCAGTATTTT.

V is TRBV18 and J is TRBJ2-3; the D is unclear. CDR1 KGHSH and CDR2 LQKENI come from the germline V gene. Trimming stripped 2 bases from V and 3 bases from J, with 3 bases between. The CDR3 sequence is 12 residues long. The CDR3 DNA reads as TGTGCCAGCTCACCAGAGACAGATACGCAGTATTTT. This gives the protein CASSPETDTQYF.

This clone came up once. The rearrangement links TRBV7-8 to TRBJ1-2; D is uncertain. V lost 3 bases, J lost 7 bases, and 9 bases lay in between. This CDR3 is 12 amino acids long. Per the germline V gene, CDR1 is SGHVS and CDR2 is FQNEAQ. DNA of the CDR3: TGTGCCAGCAGCTTGAGTAGGGTTGGCTACACCTTC. Protein product: CASSLSRVGYTF. Full variable domain (outside the CDR3, taken from reference TRBV7-8 and TRBJ1-2): GAGVSQSPRYKVAKRGQDVALRCDPISGHVSLFWYQQALGQGPEFLTYFQNEAQLDKSGLPSDRFFAERPEGSVSTLKIQRTQQEDSAVYLCASSLSRVGYTFGSGTRLTVV.

V usage is TRBV7-9 and J usage is TRBJ1-3; D unclear. Germline V gene sequence: CDR1 SEHNR, CDR2 FQNEAQ (reference sequence). CDR3 length: 15 amino acids. Trimming removed 5 bases at V and 0 bases at J, with 11 bases between. The CDR3 DNA reads as TGTGCCAGCAGCGCGACCGCTGGCTCTGGAAACACCATATATTTT. Its protein product is CASSATAGSGNTIYF.

As concerns this clone: Other nucleotide sequences in the sample specify the same CDR3. The chain employs TRBV7-6 and TRBJ2-5, with TRBD2 matching 13 bases. With V trimmed by 5 bases and J by 5 bases, 5 bases remained unmatched. The CDR3 runs 15 residues. Germline V gives CDR1 SGHVS, CDR2 FNYEAQ. The CDR3 reads CASSPRLAGGETQYF. The CDR3 nucleotides are TGTGCCAGCAGCCCCCGACTAGCGGGAGGCGAGACCCAGTACTTC. Combining the CDR3 with reference TRBV7-6 and TRBJ2-5 gives the whole variable domain GAGVSQSPRYKVTKRGQDVALRCDPISGHVSLYWYRQALGQGPEFLTYFNYEAQQDKSGLPNDRFSAERPEGSISTLTIQRTEQRDSAMYRCASSPRLAGGETQYFGPGTRLLVL.

J is TRBJ2-6 and V is TRBV11-3, with D uncertain. CDR3 size: 15 residues. Germline V CDR1 and CDR2: SGHNT, YENEEA. V was clipped by 11 bases and J by 3 bases, with 17 bases between them. The CDR3 sequence: CASSPEVGGANVLTF. CDR3 DNA: TGTGCCTCCAGCCCGGAAGTAGGTGGGGCCAACGTCCTGACTTTC. The variable domain in full, with the rest retrieved from reference TRBV11-3 and TRBJ2-6, is EAGVVQSPRYKIIEKKQPVAFWCNPISGHNTLYWYLQNLGQGPELLIRYENEEAVDDSQLPKDRFSAERLKGVDSTLKIQPAELGDSAVYLCASSPEVGGANVLTFGAGSRLTVL.

This sequence joins TRBV10-2 and TRBJ2-7; unclear D gene. V gave up 3 bases and J gave up 2 bases, with 2 bases separating them. The germline gives CDR1 WSHSY, CDR2 SAAADI. CDR3 length equals 11 residues. CDR3 loop: CASSDPYEQYF. DNA for the CDR3: TGCGCCAGCAGTGACCCCTACGAGCAGTACTTC.

The rearrangement links TRBV15 to TRBJ2-6; weak D call: TRBD1 (5 bases). Per the germline V gene, CDR1 is LNHNV and CDR2 is YYDKDF (reference sequence). Trimming removed 2 bases at V and 4 bases at J, with 9 bases between. The CDR3 spans 15 residues. The CDR3 DNA follows: TGTGCCACCAGCAGACAGGGATCCGGGGCCAACGTCCTGACTTTC. As protein: CATSRQGSGANVLTF.

The gene calls are TRBV7-3 and TRBJ1-2, with D perhaps matching TRBD1 (5 bases). V dropped 3 bases and J dropped 6 bases, with 14 bases sitting between them. This CDR3 spans 14 amino acids. Germline V gene lookup returns CDR1 SGHTA and CDR2 FQGTGA. The chain's CDR3 is CASSFDSPLDGYTF. In DNA, the CDR3 is TGTGCCAGCAGCTTTGACAGTCCCCTCGATGGCTACACCTTC. The variable domain in full, completed from reference TRBV7-3 and TRBJ1-2, reads GAGVSQTPSNKVTEKGKYVELRCDPISGHTALYWYRQSLGQGPEFLIYFQGTGAADDSGLPNDRFFAVRPEGSVSTLKIQRTERGDSAVYLCASSFDSPLDGYTFGSGTRLTVV.

This clone was counted a few times. Other DNA sequences in the sample encode the same CDR3. The chain employs TRBV2 and TRBJ1-5; D is uncertain. Trimming removed 5 bases from V and 1 base from J, with 6 bases in between. The CDR3 length is 13 residues. Germline V gene lookup returns CDR1 SNHLY and CDR2 FYNNEI. The CDR3 DNA follows: TGTGCCAGCAGTTTGGACAGCAATCAGCCCCAGCATTTT. This sequence encodes CASSLDSNQPQHF.

This clone was counted a few times. The chain joins TRBV7-2 to TRBJ2-1, with 7 bases identical to TRBD2. V lost 1 base and J lost 4; bases outside the gene matches: 7. CDR1 is SGHTA and CDR2 is FQGNSA in the germline V gene. CDR3 length: 16 residues. CDR3 in amino acids: CASSLERREGYNEQFF. CDR3 bases: TGTGCCAGCAGCTTAGAAAGGAGGGAGGGGTACAATGAGCAGTTCTTC.

The chain carries TRBV11-3 and TRBJ2-1; unclear D gene. Germline V gene lookup returns CDR1 SGHNT and CDR2 YENEEA. With 1 base removed from V and 0 bases from J, the gap between germline ends came to 10 bases. This CDR3 contains 16 residues. The CDR3 protein is CASSLGGRSSYNEQFF. In DNA form, the CDR3 reads TGTGCCAGCAGCTTAGGCGGAAGAAGCTCCTACAATGAGCAGTTCTTC.